This note documents a single TCR beta chain sequence. What it binds is unknown. These data are taken from a study of cytomegalovirus exposure and HLA in healthy donors. The CDR3 contains 15 residues. CDR1 KGHSH and CDR2 LQKENI come from the germline V gene. Trimming took 2 bases from V and 0 from J, leaving 7 bases between them. Whole-study findings and limits: The study listed 164 cytomegalovirus-associated TCR beta chains.

With 60 Vbeta and 13 Jbeta primers, the PCR was carried out. Sequencing was performed with immunoSEQ multiplex PCR; in TCRdb, only in-frame clones are kept and a portion is missing. This repertoire shows over 120,000 clones, over 65% found once; its top ten account for 4.3%. This clonotype originated in a man aged 18 to 30 in good health and CMV-seropositive. The sequenced sample was PBMCs. This chain joins TRBV18 and TRBJ1-4; D is ambiguous. CDR3 nucleotide sequence: TGTGCCAGCTCACCAGTTTTCTCAACTAATGAAAAACTGTTTTTT. This translates into CASSPVFSTNEKLFF.